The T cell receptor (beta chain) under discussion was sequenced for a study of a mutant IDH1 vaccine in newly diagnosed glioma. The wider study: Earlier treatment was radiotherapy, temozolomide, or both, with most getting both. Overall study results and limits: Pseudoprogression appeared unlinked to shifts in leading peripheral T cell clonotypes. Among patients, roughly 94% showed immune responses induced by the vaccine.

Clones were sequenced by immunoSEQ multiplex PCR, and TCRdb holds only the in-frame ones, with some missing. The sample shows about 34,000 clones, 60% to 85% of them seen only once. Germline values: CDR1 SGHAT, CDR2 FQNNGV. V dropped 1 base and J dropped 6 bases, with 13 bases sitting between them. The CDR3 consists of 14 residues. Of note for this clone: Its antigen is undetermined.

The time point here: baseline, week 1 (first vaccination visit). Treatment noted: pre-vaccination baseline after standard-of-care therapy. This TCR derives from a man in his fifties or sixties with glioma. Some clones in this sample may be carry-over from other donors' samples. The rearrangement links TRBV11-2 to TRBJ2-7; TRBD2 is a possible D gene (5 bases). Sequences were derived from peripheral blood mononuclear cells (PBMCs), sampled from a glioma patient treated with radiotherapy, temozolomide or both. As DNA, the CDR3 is TGTGCCAGCAGCTTAGGAAGCGGCAGGCCCGAGCAGTACTTC. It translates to CASSLGSGRPEQYF.